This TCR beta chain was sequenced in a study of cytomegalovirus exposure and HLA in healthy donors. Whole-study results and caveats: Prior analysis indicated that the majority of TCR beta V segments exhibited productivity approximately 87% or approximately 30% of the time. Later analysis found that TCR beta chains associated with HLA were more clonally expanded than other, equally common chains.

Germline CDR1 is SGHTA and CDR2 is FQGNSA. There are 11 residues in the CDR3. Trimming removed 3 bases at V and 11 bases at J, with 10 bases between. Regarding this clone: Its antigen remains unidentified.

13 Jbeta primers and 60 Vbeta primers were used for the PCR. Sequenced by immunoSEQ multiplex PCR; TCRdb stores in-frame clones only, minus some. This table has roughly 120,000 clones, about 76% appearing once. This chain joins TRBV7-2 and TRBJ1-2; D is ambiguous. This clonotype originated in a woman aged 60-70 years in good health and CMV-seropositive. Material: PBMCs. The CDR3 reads CASSFKRGYTF. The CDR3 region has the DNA TGTGCCAGCAGCTTCAAACGGGGTTACACCTTC.